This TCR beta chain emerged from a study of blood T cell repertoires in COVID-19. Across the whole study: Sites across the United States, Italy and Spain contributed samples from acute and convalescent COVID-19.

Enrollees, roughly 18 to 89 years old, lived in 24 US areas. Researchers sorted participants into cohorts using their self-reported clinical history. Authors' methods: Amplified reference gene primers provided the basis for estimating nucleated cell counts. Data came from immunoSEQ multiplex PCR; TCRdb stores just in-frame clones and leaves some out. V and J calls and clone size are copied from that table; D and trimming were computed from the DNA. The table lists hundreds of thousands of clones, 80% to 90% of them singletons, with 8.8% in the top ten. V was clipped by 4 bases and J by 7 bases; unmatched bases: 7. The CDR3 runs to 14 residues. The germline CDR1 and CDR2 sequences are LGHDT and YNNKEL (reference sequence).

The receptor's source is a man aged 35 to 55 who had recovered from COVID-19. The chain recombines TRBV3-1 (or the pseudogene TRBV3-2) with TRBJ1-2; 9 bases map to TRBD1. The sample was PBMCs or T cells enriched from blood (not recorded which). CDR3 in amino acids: CASSPRTGDAGYTF. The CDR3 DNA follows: TGTGCCAGCAGCCCGCGGACAGGGGACGCTGGCTACACCTTC.